This T cell receptor beta chain stems from a study of post-analysis software for immune sequencing data. Study background: Included courses were relapsing-remitting and secondary progressive multiple sclerosis; progressive-relapsing multiple sclerosis was also included.

In the case of this clonotype: The antigen is unknown.

Trimming left V 0 bases short and J 0 bases short, with 8 bases between. Germline lookup yields CDR1 SGHKS and CDR2 YYEKEE (reference sequence). The CDR3 length is 15 residues. Regarding the study as a whole: By F measure, strong co-clustering occurred among samples prepared in the same batch. Among multiple sclerosis patients, normalized Chao1 diversity was significantly below that of controls. Roughly five TRBV segments appeared more often in patients than in controls, and TRBV5-6, TRBV5-1 and TRBV20-1 were among these.

Unique molecular identifiers were carried by the TCR beta cDNA libraries. TCRdb processed the PCR reads anew with MiXCR; each CDR3 protein has one entry. The sample shows hundreds of thousands of distinct CDR3 sequences, 53% of them seen only once. This sequence joins TRBV5-5 and TRBJ2-3; perhaps TRBD1 as D (6 bases). The sequence derives from a girl under 18 with multiple sclerosis. The sequenced sample consisted of blood. As DNA, the CDR3 is TGTGCCAGCAGCTTGGTACAGGGCAGCACAGATACGCAGTATTTT. Amino acids: CASSLVQGSTDTQYF.